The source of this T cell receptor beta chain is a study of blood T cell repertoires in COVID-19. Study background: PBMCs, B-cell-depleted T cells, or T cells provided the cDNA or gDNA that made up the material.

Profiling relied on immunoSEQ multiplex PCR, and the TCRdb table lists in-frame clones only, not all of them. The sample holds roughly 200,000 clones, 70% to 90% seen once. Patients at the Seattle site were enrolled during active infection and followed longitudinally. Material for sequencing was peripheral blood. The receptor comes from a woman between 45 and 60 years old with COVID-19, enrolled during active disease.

The DNA for the CDR3 is TGTGCCAGATCTACGACAGGGGGAGCTAACTATGGCTACACCTTC. Its translation: CARSTTGGANYGYTF. The chain combines TRBV6-4 with TRBJ1-2, with 9 bases aligning to TRBD1. The V segment lost 9 bases and the J segment 0 bases; nucleotides outside the gene matches: 8. Looked up from germline, CDR1 is MRHNA and CDR2 is SNTAGT. CDR3 size: 15 residues.